The TCR beta chain under discussion was sequenced for a study of cytomegalovirus exposure and HLA in healthy donors (dated by TCRdb to 2015 to 2018). Notes on the research overall: In an earlier analysis of around 540 of the donors, about 270 Gb of sequence data and 117 million unique TCR beta sequences from roughly 200 million T cells were reported. About 280 gigabases of sequencing data and approximately 85 million unique TCR sequences were included in an early release covering several hundred HLA-typed donors. Among the roughly 400 genotyped donors, around 81% belonged to the genetic ancestry cluster associated with self-reported Caucasian donors. The aim of the study was to test whether cataloging public T cell receptors could identify signatures of past pathogen exposure. The T cell repertoires of some 670 subjects were profiled by immunosequencing and related to cytomegalovirus serostatus. Along with the roughly 670-subject first cohort, a separate validation cohort of roughly 110 different subjects was used. To predict cytomegalovirus infection status, the study combined high-throughput TCR immunosequencing, statistical association of individual TCRs with disease status, and machine learning. In a later analysis, previously published TCR beta repertoires from 670 or so donors were re-analyzed and high-resolution HLA genotyping was added so that TCR occurrence patterns could be studied. The later analysis used no new phenotypic data to find candidate immune exposures, relying instead on TCR beta sequences and their occurrence across donors. In an earlier analysis of a few hundred of the donors, high-throughput TCR beta sequencing was used to judge whether each TCR beta V gene segment behaved as functional or pseudogenic. Donor age, sex, ethnicity and CMV serostatus were collected together with the repertoire data. A later genetic analysis took genome-wide SNP genotypes for about three fifths of the roughly 700 donors and used that subset as a discovery cohort. All discovery cohort repertoires had been generated using a single sequencing platform. Both class I and class II loci were covered by HLA typing, at four-digit resolution. Typing coverage differed by locus: A, B, C, DRB1 and DQB1 were typed in roughly 629-630 donors, DQA1 in 522, DPA1 in 600 to 610, and DPB1 in around 440. A handful of DR-DQ haplotypes were handled as single units for association and clustering because linkage in the cohort was strong. On average, roughly 240,000 unique TCR beta nucleotide sequences were sequenced per donor among 398 genotyped donors of the cohort, with around 19% of those sequences being non-productive.

CDR1 SGHVS and CDR2 FQNEAQ are derived from the germline V gene. The CDR3 holds 13 amino acids from the cysteine to the phenylalanine. Just CDR3 DNA is preserved here, 39 bases in frame from base 1. V is shortened by 8 bases, J by 2 bases, and the region joining them spans 9 bases. About this clone: Its antigen is currently not known. Base quality data are lacking; no much larger clone is found one base away.

The library was obtained by the immunoSEQ multiplex PCR assay. A mixture of 60 forward primers for TCR Vbeta segments and 13 reverse primers for TCR Jbeta segments was used in the multiplex PCR. The CDR3 region of rearranged TCR beta genes was amplified from genomic DNA by a multiplex PCR assay. The Illumina HiSeq System was used to sequence the amplified TCR beta libraries as 87-base-pair reads. On the authors' methods: A later analysis tallied 75 million to 85 million unique TCR beta chains across the 600 to 700 repertoires, and approximately 9.9 million of those chains were shared by two or more donors. To remove PCR and sequencing errors, raw reads were error-corrected and collapsed into unique sequences using a nearest-neighbor algorithm that merged closely related sequences. CDR3 sequences were aligned to IMGT reference sequences to assign V, D and J gene segments. For a sequence to be retained, a match of at least six nucleotides was required to both a V gene segment and a J gene segment. Rearrangements were classified as productive when the CDR3 lacked stop codons and remained in frame with V and J, and all other rearrangements were classified as non-productive. CDR3 was defined according to IMGT convention as the region running from the second conserved V-encoded cysteine to the conserved J-encoded phenylalanine. In an earlier analysis of just under 600 of the donors, sequences lacking an unambiguous match to a single V gene segment were excluded. An earlier analysis of under 750 of the donors called V segments functional above 56.7% productive rearrangements and segregating when the between-donor standard deviation exceeded 5%. A statistical classification framework was built for diagnosing cytomegalovirus status from the catalog of TCR beta chain sequences. A later analysis assigned V and J genes by comparing TCR nucleotide sequences with IMGT/GENE-DB human TR gene sequences. A later analysis assigned CDR3 sequences and most-parsimonious VDJ recombination scenarios with the TCRdist pipeline. A later analysis defined each TCR beta chain by its CDR3 amino acid sequence plus V-gene family, and excluded reads lacking a unique V-gene family. To address suspected cross-contamination and a sequencing artifact, a later analysis removed 592 highly shared, low-generation-probability nucleotide sequences. In a later analysis, a clonal expansion index for each public chain was calculated from normalized within-repertoire ranks of inferred template counts. In a later analysis, generation probabilities were computed using a VDJ recombination model fitted to out-of-frame rearrangements, and the results were checked against IGoR. Hypergeometric tests were used in a later analysis to score TCR-TCR, TCR-HLA and TCR-CMV co-occurrence, with a repertoire-size bias correction applied to the TCR pairs. False discovery rates were estimated in a later analysis by permuting HLA or CMV assignments 20 times. In a later analysis, co-occurring TCRs were grouped using DBSCAN, with TCRdist sequence similarity added in when clustering inside HLA-allele-positive subsets. Repertoires with fewer than 30,000 or more than 120,000 public chains, plus five repertoires with anomalous nucleotide sharing, were excluded from co-occurrence clustering. TCRdb obtained this table from immuneACCESS and retained in-frame rearrangements with V and J assigned. These tables miss some clones; where compared with another copy, unresolved V genes account for less than half of the shortfall, and the remainder is unexplained. V and J calls plus clone size are reproduced from that table; the DNA served to infer D and trimming. In all, the sample holds 100,000 to 150,000 clones, and roughly 85% of those were seen once. The ten largest clonotypes hold approximately 3.6% of the sample.

Overall study outcomes, separate from this receptor: In both the original and validation cohorts, the classifier was reported to diagnose cytomegalovirus status with high specificity and sensitivity. The 87-base-pair reads could not distinguish some IMGT-functional V segments, including TRBV6-2 and TRBV6-3, so those segments were excluded. Correlated functional status among segregating V segments might reflect linkage disequilibrium, but an unknown experimental factor could not be ruled out. A later genetic analysis reported fewer N-insertions in productive TCRs among donors in an Asian-associated ancestry cluster than the roughly 700-donor mean. Assigning TCR associations to individual alleles was difficult when HLA alleles, especially DR and DQ, strongly co-occurred. According to a later analysis, TCR association rates differed among HLA loci, with DRB1 alleles showing the most associated TCRs and HLA-C alleles showing the fewest. According to a later analysis, most CMV-associated TCR beta chains appeared to be HLA-restricted, and the HLA associations seemed to be driven largely by CMV exposure. In vitro tests confirmed that a few of the cytomegalovirus-associated TCR beta chains recognize cytomegalovirus antigens. A later analysis associated approximately 17,000 TCR beta sequences with specific HLA alleles at a false discovery rate of 0.05. The authors suggested that the approach could potentially be generalized to other disease states and immunological phenotypes. In the study, 164 TCR beta chains were listed as associated with cytomegalovirus. According to a later analysis, parvovirus B19, influenza, CMV and Epstein-Barr virus appeared linked to several top co-occurrence clusters. The presence/absence analyses assumed that sequencing depth was roughly uniform across donors, and that assumption may not be true. A later analysis found that HLA-associated TCR beta chains were more clonally expanded and had lower generation probabilities than equally common non-associated chains. Most TCR sequences were observed very rarely across donors, whereas some public TCRs were present in many individuals. Because counts were too low, some 17 rarely observed V segments, including chromosome 9 orphons, were excluded from the earlier analysis of 587 of the donors. CMV serostatus was the only immune exposure information available for the cohort. Only TCR beta chains were sequenced in this cohort, and the absence of alpha or paired-chain data limited detectable features. A further reported finding was that TCR beta sequences accurately predicted the HLA-A and HLA-B alleles for most subjects in the first cohort. Because some donors lacked HLA typing at each locus, the association tests relied only on the typed subset. V-gene and J-gene trimming of TCR beta chains was associated with a missense DCLRE1C variant in a later genetic analysis, and the association was replicated in an independent cohort. In an earlier analysis of roughly 500 of the donors, most TCR beta V segments appeared in productive rearrangements about 87% or about 30% of the time, broadly matching IMGT annotations. A cluster of highly shared sequence variants was judged likely to represent a technical artifact of the sequencing pipeline.

The cohort comprised under 700 healthy bone marrow donors. At the time of sampling, all cohort members were nominally healthy, though unrecorded immune exposures were likely present. The donor was CMV seropositive and was included in the group of some 290 seropositive cohort members. Every donor gave a peripheral blood sample, and the peripheral blood mononuclear cells from that sample were used for TCR beta sequencing. The Qiagen DNeasy Blood Extraction Kit was used to extract genomic DNA from the blood cell samples. The TCR comes from a woman in her 40s in good health and CMV-seropositive. The rearrangement combines TRBV7-8 with TRBJ2-2, with the D gene call left open. The sample taken for sequencing was PBMCs. The CDR3 amino acid sequence is: CASEEQNTGELFF. The base sequence is TGTGCCAGCGAGGAGCAAAACACCGGGGAGCTGTTTTTT.